This T cell receptor beta chain was found in a study of identical twins' blood T cells. This clonotype was recorded a few times. What it binds is not known. Study-wide results and limits: Twins shared about as many clonotypes as their cloneset sizes predicted.

Donors were six healthy women in three monozygous twin pairs. The CDR3 consists of 13 residues. V was pared by 7 bases and J by 8 bases, with 8 bases of the junction left unmatched. Germline-derived CDR1 and CDR2 are SGHRS and YFSETQ. In the study's own analysis: Clonotypes per individual ranged from about 85,000 to nearly 500,000. TCRdb passed the 5' RACE reads through MiXCR, listing each CDR3 protein once. V and J calls and clone size were set by TCRdb, not the authors. The sample yields roughly 380,000 distinct CDR3 sequences, about 28% seen once. Sample: PBMCs. The TCR was taken from a woman between 18 and 55 years old in good health. The chain recombines TRBV5-1 with TRBJ1-4; the match to TRBD1 covers 7 bases. Here the CDR3 reads CASRRDRLEKLFF. The CDR3 nucleotides are TGCGCCAGCCGACGGGACAGATTGGAAAAACTGTTTTTT. Full variable domain (remainder filled in from reference TRBV5-1 and TRBJ1-4): KAGVTQTPRYLIKTRGQQVTLSCSPISGHRSVSWYQQTPGQGLQFLFEYFSETQRNKGNFPGRFSGRQFSNSRSEMNVSTLELGDSALYLCASRRDRLEKLFFGSGTQLSVL.